The 16 T cell receptor beta chains below come from one sample, sequenced in a study of blood T cells in healthy people across ages. It was with a sample-barcoded 5' primer and a J-beta primer mix that a second PCR of roughly 7 to 12 cycles was run. TCRdb called the 5' RACE reads again in MiXCR, with one record for every CDR3 protein. Found here are approximately 1.5 million distinct CDR3 sequences, less than 45% of them singletons; the top ten hold 4%. Source material: blood. These receptors all stem from a woman aged 18-29 years in good health.

This chain uses TRBV5-1 with TRBJ2-5, with TRBD1 identical over 10 bases. With V trimmed by 4 bases and J by 5 bases, 8 bases remained unmatched. This CDR3 is 15 amino acids long. The V gene's germline CDR1 is SGHRS and CDR2 YFSETQ. The CDR3, as DNA: TGCGCCAGCAGCGATCTGGGACAGGGGTCGGAGACCCAGTACTTC. It encodes CASSDLGQGSETQYF.

The chain carries TRBV6-5 and TRBJ1-6; 7 bases align to TRBD1. This CDR3 comprises 14 residues. CDR1 and CDR2 from the germline V gene are MNHEY and SVGAGI. V lost 5 bases and J lost 9; bases outside the gene matches: 7. The CDR3 is CASSPPGQTSPLHF. The CDR3 DNA sequence: TGTGCCAGCAGTCCGCCGGGACAGACTTCACCCCTCCACTTT.

The chain is built from TRBV6-5 and TRBJ1-5; the match to TRBD1 covers 8 bases. The germline V gene encodes CDR1 MNHEY and CDR2 SVGAGI. Trimming took 5 bases from V and 7 from J; bases not matched to a gene: 10. CDR3 size: 15 residues. CDR3 in amino acids: CASSRDRREIQPQHF. In DNA form, the CDR3 reads TGTGCCAGCAGTCGGGACAGGAGGGAAATACAGCCCCAGCATTTT.

The chain joins TRBV10-3 to TRBJ2-7; 8 positions match TRBD2. V trimming: 10 bases; J trimming: 7 bases; junction bases outside the gene matches: 15. Germline values: CDR1 ENHRY, CDR2 SYGVKD. The CDR3 has 14 amino acids. CDR3: CATRPGLGYNEQYF. The CDR3 nucleotides read TGTGCCACCAGACCGGGACTAGGATACAATGAGCAGTACTTC.

This clonotype was counted between two and nine times. V gene TRBV4-1 combines with J gene TRBJ1-2; D not certain. V lost 0 bases to trimming and J lost 4 bases, with 18 bases between them. Germline V CDR1 and CDR2: MGHRA, YSYEKL. This CDR3 is built from 17 residues. CDR3: CASSQDQKGGSRYGYTF. The CDR3 nucleotides are TGCGCCAGCAGCCAAGATCAAAAGGGAGGGTCTCGCTATGGCTACACCTTC.

About this clonotype itself: One junction end disagrees with the germline gene, perhaps due to a read error. The chain has TRBV7-9 and TRBJ1-4; D possibly corresponds to TRBD1 (5 bases). This CDR3 has 15 amino acids. CDR1 is SEHNR and CDR2 is FQNEAQ in the germline V gene (reference sequence). CDR3 loop: CVSRFTGATNEKLFF. The CDR3 nucleotides are TGTGTCAGCAGGTTCACAGGAGCTACTAATGAAAAACTGTTTTTT.

This chain uses TRBV6-2 or TRBV6-3 with TRBJ2-3; 10 nucleotides align to TRBD1. V shed 5 bases and J 6 bases; nucleotides not matched to a gene: 11. Germline V gene lookup returns CDR1 MNHEY and CDR2 SVGEGT. The CDR3 is 16 residues long. The CDR3 DNA sequence: TGTGCCAGCAGTCCCTGGACAGGGGGGAGTTGGGATACGCAGTATTTT. This encodes CASSPWTGGSWDTQYF.

V and J are TRBV7-9 and TRBJ1-5, with 9 bases lining up with TRBD1. Germline trimming cut 8 bases from V and 5 bases from J; bases unmatched to any gene: 10. Germline-derived CDR1 and CDR2 are SEHNR and FQNEAQ (reference sequence). The CDR3 loop spans 15 amino acids. The CDR3 DNA is TGTGCCAGCCGCGGCGGGACAGGGATGGATCAGCCCCAGCATTTT. It specifies CASRGGTGMDQPQHF.

This chain joins TRBV29-1 and TRBJ1-1; D is uncertain. Per the germline V gene, CDR1 is SQVTM and CDR2 is ANQGSEA. V gave up 7 bases and J gave up 0 bases, with 12 bases separating them. The CDR3 consists of 13 residues. CDR3 sequence reads: CSGRPTLNTEAFF. Written as DNA, the CDR3 is TGCAGCGGGCGTCCGACACTGAACACTGAAGCTTTCTTT.

V gene TRBV20-1 combines with J gene TRBJ1-4; the D gene is possibly TRBD1 (5 bases). The V end was cut by 3 bases, the J end by 5 bases, with 16 bases between. The CDR3 has 15 residues. Germline lookup yields CDR1 DFQATT and CDR2 SNEGSKA (reference sequence). The CDR3 nucleotides are TGCAGTGCTAGGAAAGGAGCCAGGGCCAATGAAAAACTGTTTTTT. Residues: CSARKGARANEKLFF.

This clonotype was detected many times. The genes are TRBV6-6 and TRBJ2-7; D might be TRBD2 (6 bases). CDR1 is MNHNY and CDR2 is SVGAGI in the germline V gene (reference sequence). The CDR3 contains 11 residues. V lost 7 bases and J lost 3, with 7 bases in between. The CDR3 protein is CASTGGYEQYF. The CDR3 DNA reads as TGTGCCAGCACCGGGGGCTACGAGCAGTACTTC.

The table lists this clonotype with many counts. A read error may explain this, as a much larger clone is one base away. V gene TRBV27 combines with J gene TRBJ2-5; the match to TRBD2 covers 7 bases. The CDR3 has 13 residues. V dropped 5 bases and J dropped 11; count of bases not matched to a gene: 11. Germline V gene lookup returns CDR1 MNHEY and CDR2 SMNVEV (reference sequence). In nucleotides, the CDR3 is TGTGCCAGCAGTGCCACTAGCGAGGATGAGCAGTACTTC. As protein: CASSATSEDEQYF.

The chain combines TRBV10-3 with TRBJ1-4, with D possibly matching TRBD1 (6 bases). CDR3 length: 14 amino acids. V lost 3 bases to trimming and J lost 6 bases, with 11 bases between them. Germline lookup yields CDR1 ENHRY and CDR2 SYGVKD. The CDR3 sequence: CAISEAGVDEKLFF. CDR3 bases: TGTGCCATCAGTGAAGCAGGGGTGGATGAAAAACTGTTTTTT.

J is TRBJ1-5 and V is TRBV30; D gene ambiguous. V dropped 5 bases and J dropped 1 base, with 12 bases sitting between them. This CDR3 spans 14 amino acids. Germline loops: CDR1 GTSNPN, CDR2 SVGIG (reference sequence). DNA for the CDR3: TGTGCCTGGGACCCGGGCTGGAGCAATCAGCCCCAGCATTTT. It specifies CAWDPGWSNQPQHF.

The chain couples TRBV3-1 to TRBJ2-1; the D gene is possibly TRBD2 (6 bases). This CDR3 contains 15 residues. Germline V gene lookup returns CDR1 LGHDT and CDR2 YNNKEL (reference sequence). V was clipped by 6 bases and J by 5 bases, with 17 bases between them. The CDR3 nucleotides read TGTGCCAGCAGTCAGAGGGTAGCGGAAAACAATGAGCAGTTCTTC. As protein: CASSQRVAENNEQFF.

The chain uses TRBV28 and TRBJ1-4; D is perhaps TRBD1 (5 bases). Germline V gives CDR1 MDHEN, CDR2 SYDVKM. CDR3 length: 14 amino acids. V gave up 6 bases and J gave up 5 bases, with 13 bases separating them. CDR3 nucleotide sequence: TGTGCCAGCAGCCCCCCGGGACGGAATGAAAAACTGTTTTTT. This encodes CASSPPGRNEKLFF.